Listed below are T cell receptor beta chains from one sample, sequenced in a study of T-cell memory formation after mild COVID-19. Each CDR3 protein is one row after TCRdb ran MiXCR on the 5' RACE reads. The data contain around 420,000 distinct CDR3 sequences, around 24% of them singletons. Sequenced input: PBMCs or a T cell subset sorted from them (not recorded which). The origin of the receptors is an adult woman who had mild COVID-19 (a few samples of this study predate the infection). Cell type and time point are not known. Each CDR3 is given with its conserved first and last residue. The D gene is left open where the match is weak. Clone size appears in some rows only: once, few, many, or a class for an expanded clone.

V: TRBV6-1; size: few; D: -; J: TRBJ1-2; CDR3: CASSDDRGLGYGYTF; DNA: TGTGCCAGCAGTGACGATCGGGGTCTCGGCTATGGCTACACCTTC
V: TRBV12-5; size: -; D: -; J: TRBJ1-1; CDR3: CASGFRELNTEAFF; DNA: TGTGCTAGTGGTTTCCGGGAACTGAACACTGAAGCTTTCTTT
V: TRBV5-1; size: -; D: -; J: TRBJ2-3; CDR3: CASSWVGGSSTDTQYF; DNA: TGCGCCAGCAGCTGGGTAGGGGGATCTAGCACAGATACGCAGTATTTT
V: TRBV7-3; size: -; D: TRBD2; J: TRBJ2-3; CDR3: CASSLTAGGQDTQYF; DNA: TGTGCCAGCAGCTTAACAGCGGGGGGCCAAGATACGCAGTATTTT
V: TRBV9; size: few; D: -; J: TRBJ1-2; CDR3: CASSGITDRAPGYGYTF; DNA: TGTGCCAGCAGCGGAATAACCGACCGGGCTCCTGGGTATGGCTACACCTTC
V: TRBV20-1; size: -; D: TRBD2; J: TRBJ2-3; CDR3: CRMLENRLVAGAPDTQYF; DNA: TGCAGAATGCTAGAGAATCGATTGGTAGCGGGGGCCCCAGATACGCAGTATTTT
V: TRBV5-1; size: few; D: -; J: TRBJ2-7; CDR3: CASSFGTNYEQYF; DNA: TGCGCCAGCAGCTTTGGGACGAACTACGAGCAGTACTTC
V: TRBV20-1; size: -; D: -; J: TRBJ1-1; CDR3: CSARLPDRNTEAFF; DNA: TGCAGTGCTAGACTTCCGGACAGGAACACTGAAGCTTTCTTT
V: TRBV5-1; size: few; D: -; J: TRBJ1-6; CDR3: CASSLGGASNSPLHF; DNA: TGCGCCAGCAGCTTGGGGGGCGCCTCTAATTCACCCCTCCACTTT
V: TRBV20-1; size: once; D: -; J: TRBJ1-5; CDR3: CSARELGRQVIDQPQHF; DNA: TGCAGTGCTAGAGAACTCGGCCGGCAGGTCATCGATCAGCCCCAGCATTTT
V: TRBV5-6; size: -; D: -; J: TRBJ2-7; CDR3: CASSDGIDEQYF; DNA: TGTGCCAGCAGCGATGGGATCGACGAGCAGTACTTC
V: TRBV10-2; size: -; D: -; J: TRBJ2-3; CDR3: CASSDRGSDTQYF; DNA: TGCGCCAGCAGTGACAGGGGCTCAGATACGCAGTATTTT
V: TRBV7-7; size: -; D: -; J: TRBJ2-5; CDR3: CASSLQPRTTETQYF; DNA: TGTGCTAGCAGCTTACAGCCCCGGACCACGGAGACCCAGTACTTC
V: TRBV4-1; size: -; D: TRBD2; J: TRBJ2-1; CDR3: CASSQAGGAEQFF; DNA: TGCGCCAGCAGCCAAGCGGGAGGGGCTGAGCAGTTCTTC
V: TRBV6-5; size: -; D: TRBD1; J: TRBJ1-2; CDR3: CASSRRTTGDGYTF; DNA: TGTGCCAGCAGTCGGCGGACGACAGGGGACGGCTACACCTTC
V: TRBV10-3; size: few; D: -; J: TRBJ1-5; CDR3: CAIYTDRYSNQPQHF; DNA: TGTGCCATCTATACCGACAGGTATAGCAATCAGCCCCAGCATTTT
V: TRBV11-2; size: -; D: TRBD2; J: TRBJ2-3; CDR3: CASSLGVAGNADTQYF; DNA: TGTGCCAGCAGCTTAGGGGTAGCGGGAAATGCAGATACGCAGTATTTT